This is a list of T cell receptor beta chains from one sample in a study of blood T cell repertoires in COVID-19. Clones were sequenced by immunoSEQ multiplex PCR, and TCRdb holds only the in-frame ones, with some missing. There are about 110,000 clones in the sample; about 89% occur only once, and 4.5% to 6% lies in the top ten. What was sequenced was peripheral blood. The receptor source for this set is a middle-aged man with active or convalescent COVID-19. The CDR3 runs from the conserved cysteine through the conserved F or W. A D gene is named only where the DNA matches it firmly. The size entry is marked missing in some rows and otherwise reads once, few, many or a size class.

clone size: once
J gene: TRBJ1-2
V gene: TRBV6-5
D gene: .
CDR3 DNA: TGTGCCAGCAGTCCCAACGTGGGGGGAGGTTGGGGCTACACCTTC
CDR3 protein: CASSPNVGGGWGYTF

clone size: once
J gene: TRBJ2-3
V gene: TRBV24-1
D gene: TRBD2
CDR3 DNA: TGTGCCACCTCGGGACTAGCAGGGGATACGCAGTATTTT
CDR3 protein: CATSGLAGDTQYF

clone size: once
J gene: TRBJ2-1
V gene: TRBV4-3
D gene: TRBD2
CDR3 DNA: TGCGCCAGCAGTCCTACTCCCGGGACTAGCGCCTCGAATGAGCAGTTCTTC
CDR3 protein: CASSPTPGTSASNEQFF

clone size: .
J gene: TRBJ2-7
V gene: TRBV6-2/TRBV6-3
D gene: .
CDR3 DNA: TGTGCCAGCAGCTCTGTCAGGGCGGCGTCCTACGAGCAGTACTTC
CDR3 protein: CASSSVRAASYEQYF

clone size: .
J gene: TRBJ2-7
V gene: TRBV18
D gene: TRBD2
CDR3 DNA: TGTGCCAGCTCCTATATTCAGACTAGCGGGTTCTACGAGCAGTACTTC
CDR3 protein: CASSYIQTSGFYEQYF

clone size: few
J gene: TRBJ2-7
V gene: TRBV30
D gene: .
CDR3 DNA: TGTGCCTGGAGGAAAGGAGGAGCTTACGAGCAGTACTTC
CDR3 protein: CAWRKGGAYEQYF

clone size: .
J gene: TRBJ2-7
V gene: TRBV5-4
D gene: TRBD2
CDR3 DNA: TGTGCCAGCAGCTTGGAAGCGGGGGGCCCTTACGAGCAGTACTTC
CDR3 protein: CASSLEAGGPYEQYF

clone size: once
J gene: TRBJ2-2
V gene: TRBV7-9
D gene: TRBD2
CDR3 DNA: TGTGCCAGCAGCTTACCATCCCGACTAGCCATGGGGGAGCTGTTTTTT
CDR3 protein: CASSLPSRLAMGELFF

clone size: .
J gene: TRBJ1-2
V gene: TRBV7-8
D gene: TRBD1
CDR3 DNA: TGTGCCAGCAGGGCCGGGACAGCCTATGGCTACACCTTC
CDR3 protein: CASRAGTAYGYTF

clone size: .
J gene: TRBJ2-7
V gene: TRBV4-3
D gene: .
CDR3 DNA: TGCGCTAGCAGCCGTATGTGGGGAGACGGGGAGCAGTACTTC
CDR3 protein: CASSRMWGDGEQYF

clone size: .
J gene: TRBJ2-7
V gene: TRBV4-3
D gene: .
CDR3 DNA: TGCGCCAGCGGCAGGGAGGTAACTTCCTACGAGCAGTACTTC
CDR3 protein: CASGREVTSYEQYF